Sequencing of this T cell receptor beta chain was carried out in a study of T cell responses to AZD1222 COVID-19 vaccine. For the study at large: Pooling was applied to second doses at about 4 or about 12 weeks. Study-level points and caveats: Compared with day 0, the breadth and depth of the Spike-specific TCR repertoire rose significantly after two doses of AZD1222.

Remarks on this clone: Its antigen remains unidentified.

V was clipped by 0 bases and J by 13 bases, with 13 bases between them. The CDR3 runs to 12 residues. Looked up from germline, CDR1 is LGHDT and CDR2 is YNNKEL (reference sequence). Some clones are missing from TCRdb's copy, which holds only in-frame ones; the method was immunoSEQ multiplex PCR. Of 200,000 or so clones in the sample, around nine tenths are singletons; the top ten hold approximately 8%. The sequencing used peripheral blood, collected on day 0 of AZD1222 vaccination. The source is an adult in good health. This chain joins TRBV3-1 (or the pseudogene TRBV3-2) and TRBJ2-7; possibly TRBD1 for D (5 bases). Written as DNA, the CDR3 is TGTGCCAGCAGCCAAGATTTGGCAGGGCCATACTTC. This gives the protein CASSQDLAGPYF.